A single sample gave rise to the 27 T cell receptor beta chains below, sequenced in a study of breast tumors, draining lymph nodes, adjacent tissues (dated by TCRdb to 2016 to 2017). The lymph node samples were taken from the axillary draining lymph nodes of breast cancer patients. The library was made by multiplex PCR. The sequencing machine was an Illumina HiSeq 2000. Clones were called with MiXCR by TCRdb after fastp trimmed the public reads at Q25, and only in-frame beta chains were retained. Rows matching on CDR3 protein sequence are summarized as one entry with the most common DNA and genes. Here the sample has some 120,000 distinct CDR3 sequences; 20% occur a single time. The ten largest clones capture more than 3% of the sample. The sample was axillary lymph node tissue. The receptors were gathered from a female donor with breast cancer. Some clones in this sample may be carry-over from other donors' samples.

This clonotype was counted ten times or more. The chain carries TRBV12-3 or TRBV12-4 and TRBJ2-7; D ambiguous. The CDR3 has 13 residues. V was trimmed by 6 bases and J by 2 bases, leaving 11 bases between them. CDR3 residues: CASRRPSTYEQYF. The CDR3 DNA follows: TGTGCCAGCAGGCGTCCTAGTACCTACGAGCAGTACTTC.

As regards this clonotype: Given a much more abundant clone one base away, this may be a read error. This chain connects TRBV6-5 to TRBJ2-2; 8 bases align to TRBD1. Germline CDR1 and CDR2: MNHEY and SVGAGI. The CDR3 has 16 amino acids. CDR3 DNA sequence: TGTGCCGGCAGGGACAGGACCCGCGGGGACACCGGGGAGCTGTTTTTT. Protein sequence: CAGRDRTRGDTGELFF.

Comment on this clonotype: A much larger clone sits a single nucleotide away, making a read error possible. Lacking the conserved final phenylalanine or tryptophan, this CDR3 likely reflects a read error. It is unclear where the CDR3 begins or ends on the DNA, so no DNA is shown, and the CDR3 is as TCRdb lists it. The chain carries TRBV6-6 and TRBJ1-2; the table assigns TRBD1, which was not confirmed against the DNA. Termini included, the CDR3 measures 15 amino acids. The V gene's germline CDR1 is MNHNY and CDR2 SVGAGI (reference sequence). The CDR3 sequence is CASYGTEVRGYGYTC.

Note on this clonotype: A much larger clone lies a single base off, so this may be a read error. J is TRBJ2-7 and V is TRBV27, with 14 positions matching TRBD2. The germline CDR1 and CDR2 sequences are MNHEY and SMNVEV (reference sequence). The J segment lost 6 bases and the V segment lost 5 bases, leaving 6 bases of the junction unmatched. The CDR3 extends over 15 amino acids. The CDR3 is CASSHGTSGSCEQYF. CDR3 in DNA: TGTGCCAGCAGTCACGGGACTAGCGGGAGCTGCGAGCAGTACTTC.

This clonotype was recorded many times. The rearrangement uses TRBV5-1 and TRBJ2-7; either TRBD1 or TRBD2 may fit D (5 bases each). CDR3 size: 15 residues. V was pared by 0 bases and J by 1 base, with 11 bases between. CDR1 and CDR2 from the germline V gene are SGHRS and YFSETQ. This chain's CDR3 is CASSLGTGGSYEQYF. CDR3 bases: TGCGCCAGCAGCTTGGGCACAGGCGGGTCCTACGAGCAGTACTTC.

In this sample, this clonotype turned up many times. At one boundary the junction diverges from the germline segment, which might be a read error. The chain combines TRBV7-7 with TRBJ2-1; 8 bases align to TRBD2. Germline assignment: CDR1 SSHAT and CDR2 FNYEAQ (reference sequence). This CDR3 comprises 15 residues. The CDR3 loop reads CASSLAGGAPNEQFF. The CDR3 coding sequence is TGTGCTAGCAGCTTAGCCGGGGGGGCCCCCAATGAGCAGTTCTTC.

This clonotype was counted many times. DNA for the CDR3: TGCAGTGCTTCGAAGCGGGGGGCCCCGCTCAATGAGCAGTTCTTC. As protein: CSASKRGAPLNEQFF. The rearrangement uses TRBV20-1 and TRBJ2-1; 9 positions match TRBD2. The ends lost 5 bases at V and 6 bases at J; junction bases unmatched: 11. This CDR3 has 15 amino acids. Looked up from germline, CDR1 is DFQATT and CDR2 is SNEGSKA (reference sequence).

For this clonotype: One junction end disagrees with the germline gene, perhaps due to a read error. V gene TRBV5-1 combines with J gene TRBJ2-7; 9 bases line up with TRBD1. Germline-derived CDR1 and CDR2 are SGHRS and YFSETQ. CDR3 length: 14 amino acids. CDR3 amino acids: CAGSKDRGTYEQYF. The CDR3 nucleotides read TGTGCCGGCAGCAAGGACAGGGGAACCTACGAGCAGTACTTC.

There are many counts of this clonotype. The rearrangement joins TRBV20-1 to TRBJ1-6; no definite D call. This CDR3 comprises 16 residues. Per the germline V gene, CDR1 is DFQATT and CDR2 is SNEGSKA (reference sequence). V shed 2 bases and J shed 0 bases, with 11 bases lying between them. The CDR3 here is CSARLTLSSYNSPLHF. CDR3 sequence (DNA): TGCAGTGCTAGACTCACTCTGAGCTCCTATAATTCACCCCTCCACTTT.

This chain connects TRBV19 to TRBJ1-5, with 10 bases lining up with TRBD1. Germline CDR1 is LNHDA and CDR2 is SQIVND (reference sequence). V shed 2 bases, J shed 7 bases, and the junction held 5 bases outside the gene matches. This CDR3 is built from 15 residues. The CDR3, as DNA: TGTGCCAGTAGTATATTAGGACAGGGGGACCAGCCCCAGCATTTT. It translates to CASSILGQGDQPQHF. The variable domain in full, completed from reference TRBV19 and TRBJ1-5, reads DGGITQSPKYLFRKEGQNVTLSCEQNLNHDAMYWYRQDPGQGLRLIYYSQIVNDFQKGDIAEGYSVSREKKESFPLTVTSAQKNPTAFYLCASSILGQGDQPQHFGDGTRLSIL.

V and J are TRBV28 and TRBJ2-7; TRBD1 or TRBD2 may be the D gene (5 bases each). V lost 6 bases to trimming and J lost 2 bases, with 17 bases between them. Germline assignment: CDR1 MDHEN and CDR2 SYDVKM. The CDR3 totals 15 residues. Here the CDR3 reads CASSLGDESAYEQYF. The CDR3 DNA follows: TGTGCCAGCAGCCTGGGGGACGAGAGCGCCTACGAGCAGTACTTC.

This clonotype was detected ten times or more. The CDR3 sequence is CASSARQGEAYEQYF. The CDR3 coding sequence is TGTGCCAGCAGCGCCAGACAGGGGGAAGCCTACGAGCAGTACTTC. This rearrangement joins TRBV9 to TRBJ2-7; 9 nucleotides line up with TRBD1. V lost 3 bases and J lost 2; bases outside the gene matches: 6. The length of the CDR3 is 15 residues. Germline V gene lookup returns CDR1 SGDLS and CDR2 YYNGEE.

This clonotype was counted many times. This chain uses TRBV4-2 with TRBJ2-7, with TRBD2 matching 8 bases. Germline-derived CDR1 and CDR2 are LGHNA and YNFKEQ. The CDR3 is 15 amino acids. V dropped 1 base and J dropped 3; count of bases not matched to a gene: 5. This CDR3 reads CASSQAAGLDYEQYF. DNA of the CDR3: TGTGCCAGCAGCCAAGCCGCGGGACTAGACTACGAGCAGTACTTC.

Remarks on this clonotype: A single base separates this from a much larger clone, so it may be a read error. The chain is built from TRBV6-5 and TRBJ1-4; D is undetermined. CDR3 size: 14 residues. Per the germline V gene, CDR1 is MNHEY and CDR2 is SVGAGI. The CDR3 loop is CASSYSEGGENLFF. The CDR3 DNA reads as TGTGCCAGCAGTTACTCGGAGGGAGGTGAAAATCTGTTTTTT.

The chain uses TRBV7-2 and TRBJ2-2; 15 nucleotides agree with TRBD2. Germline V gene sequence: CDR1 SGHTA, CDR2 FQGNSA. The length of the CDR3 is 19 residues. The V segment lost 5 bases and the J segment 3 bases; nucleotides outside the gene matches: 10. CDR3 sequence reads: CASSKGTSGRFVDTGELFF. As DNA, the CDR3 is TGTGCCAGCAGCAAAGGGACTAGCGGGAGGTTTGTGGACACCGGGGAGCTGTTTTTT. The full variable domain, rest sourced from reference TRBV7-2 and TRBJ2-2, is GAGVSQSPSNKVTEKGKDVELRCDPISGHTALYWYRQSLGQGLEFLIYFQGNSAPDKSGLPSDRFSAERTGGSVSTLTIQRTQQEDSAVYLCASSKGTSGRFVDTGELFFGEGSRLTVL.

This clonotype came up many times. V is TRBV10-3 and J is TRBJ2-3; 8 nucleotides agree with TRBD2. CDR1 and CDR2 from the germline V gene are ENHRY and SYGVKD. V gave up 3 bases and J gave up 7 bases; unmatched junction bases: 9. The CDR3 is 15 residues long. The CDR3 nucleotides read TGTGCCATCAGTGAACAGGCGGGGGGCAGGTATACGCAGTATTTT. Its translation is CAISEQAGGRYTQYF.

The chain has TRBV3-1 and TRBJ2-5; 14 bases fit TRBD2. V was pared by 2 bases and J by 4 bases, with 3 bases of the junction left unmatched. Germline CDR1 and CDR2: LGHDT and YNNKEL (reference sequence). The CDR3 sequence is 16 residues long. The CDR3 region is CASSQSGTSGRETQYF. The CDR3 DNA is TGTGCCAGCAGCCAATCCGGGACTAGCGGGAGAGAGACCCAGTACTTC.

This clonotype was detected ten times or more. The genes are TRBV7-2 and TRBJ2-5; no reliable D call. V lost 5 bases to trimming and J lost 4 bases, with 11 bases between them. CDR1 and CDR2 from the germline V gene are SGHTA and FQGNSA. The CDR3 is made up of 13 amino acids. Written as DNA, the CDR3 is TGTGCCAGCAGCCCTCGAACATTAGAGACCCAGTACTTC. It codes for CASSPRTLETQYF.

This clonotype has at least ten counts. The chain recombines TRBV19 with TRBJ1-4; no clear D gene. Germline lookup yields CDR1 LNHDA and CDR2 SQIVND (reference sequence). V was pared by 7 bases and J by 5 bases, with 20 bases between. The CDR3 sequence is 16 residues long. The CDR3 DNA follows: TGTGCCAGTAAGAACAACAAAGCCCAGCTGAATGAAAAACTGTTTTTT. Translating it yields CASKNNKAQLNEKLFF.

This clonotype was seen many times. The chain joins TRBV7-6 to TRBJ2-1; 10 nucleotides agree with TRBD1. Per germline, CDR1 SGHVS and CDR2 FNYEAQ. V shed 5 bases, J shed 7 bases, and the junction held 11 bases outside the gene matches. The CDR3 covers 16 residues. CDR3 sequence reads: CASSQQRTGGSNEQFF. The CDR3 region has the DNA TGTGCCAGCAGCCAACAACGGACAGGGGGTTCGAATGAGCAGTTCTTC.

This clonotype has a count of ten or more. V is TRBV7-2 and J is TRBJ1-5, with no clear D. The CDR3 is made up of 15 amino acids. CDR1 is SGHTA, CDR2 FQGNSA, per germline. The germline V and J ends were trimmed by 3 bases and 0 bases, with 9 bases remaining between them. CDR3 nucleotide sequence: TGTGCCAGCAGCTTTTTACCTTATAGCAATCAGCCCCAGCATTTT. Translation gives CASSFLPYSNQPQHF. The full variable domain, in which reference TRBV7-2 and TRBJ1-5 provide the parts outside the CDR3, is GAGVSQSPSNKVTEKGKDVELRCDPISGHTALYWYRQSLGQGLEFLIYFQGNSAPDKSGLPSDRFSAERTGGSVSTLTIQRTQQEDSAVYLCASSFLPYSNQPQHFGDGTRLSIL.

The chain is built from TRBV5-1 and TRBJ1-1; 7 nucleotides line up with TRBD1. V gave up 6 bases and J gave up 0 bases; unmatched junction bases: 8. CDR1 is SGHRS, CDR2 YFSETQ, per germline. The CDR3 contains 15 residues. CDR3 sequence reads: CASTQGEGLNTEAFF. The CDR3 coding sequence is TGCGCCAGCACCCAGGGGGAGGGCTTGAACACTGAAGCTTTCTTT. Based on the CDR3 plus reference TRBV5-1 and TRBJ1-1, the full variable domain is KAGVTQTPRYLIKTRGQQVTLSCSPISGHRSVSWYQQTPGQGLQFLFEYFSETQRNKGNFPGRFSGRQFSNSRSEMNVSTLELGDSALYLCASTQGEGLNTEAFFGQGTRLTVV.

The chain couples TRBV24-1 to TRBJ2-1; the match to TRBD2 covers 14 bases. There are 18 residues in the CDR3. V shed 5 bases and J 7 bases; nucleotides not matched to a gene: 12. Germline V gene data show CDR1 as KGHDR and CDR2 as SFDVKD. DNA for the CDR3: TGTGCCACCAGTGCTTTCTCCGCAGGACTAGCGGGAGGAAATGAGCAGTTCTTC. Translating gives CATSAFSAGLAGGNEQFF.

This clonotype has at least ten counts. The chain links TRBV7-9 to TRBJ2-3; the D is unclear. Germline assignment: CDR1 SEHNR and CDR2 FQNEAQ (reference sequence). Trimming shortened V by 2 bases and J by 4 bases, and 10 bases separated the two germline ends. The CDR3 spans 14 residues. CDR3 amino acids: CASSLQQAADTQYF. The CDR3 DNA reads TGTGCCAGCAGCTTACAGCAGGCGGCAGATACGCAGTATTTT.

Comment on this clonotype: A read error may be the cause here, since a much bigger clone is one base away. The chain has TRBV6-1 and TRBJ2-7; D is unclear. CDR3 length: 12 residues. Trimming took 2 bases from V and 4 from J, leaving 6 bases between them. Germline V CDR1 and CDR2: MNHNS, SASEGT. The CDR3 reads CASSEMGYEQYF. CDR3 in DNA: TGTGCCAGCAGTGAAATGGGATACGAGCAGTACTTC.

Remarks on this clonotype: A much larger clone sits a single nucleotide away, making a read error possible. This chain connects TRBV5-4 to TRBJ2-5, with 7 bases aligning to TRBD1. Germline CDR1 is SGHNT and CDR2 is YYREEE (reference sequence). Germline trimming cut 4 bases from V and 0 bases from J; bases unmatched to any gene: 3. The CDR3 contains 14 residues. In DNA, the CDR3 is TGTGCCAGCAGCCCCGGGACAGACCAAGAGACCCAGTACTTC. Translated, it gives CASSPGTDQETQYF. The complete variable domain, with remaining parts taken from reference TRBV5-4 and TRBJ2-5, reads ETGVTQSPTHLIKTRGQQVTLRCSSQSGHNTVSWYQQALGQGPQFIFQYYREEENGRGNFPPRFSGLQFPNYSSELNVNALELDDSALYLCASSPGTDQETQYFGPGTRLLVL.

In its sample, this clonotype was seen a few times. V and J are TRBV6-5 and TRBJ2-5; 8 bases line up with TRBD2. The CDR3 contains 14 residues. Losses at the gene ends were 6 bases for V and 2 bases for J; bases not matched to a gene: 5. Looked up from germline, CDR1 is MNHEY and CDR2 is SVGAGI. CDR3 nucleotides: TGTGCCAGCAGCAAGACTAGCGCTCAAGAGACCCAGTACTTC. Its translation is CASSKTSAQETQYF.